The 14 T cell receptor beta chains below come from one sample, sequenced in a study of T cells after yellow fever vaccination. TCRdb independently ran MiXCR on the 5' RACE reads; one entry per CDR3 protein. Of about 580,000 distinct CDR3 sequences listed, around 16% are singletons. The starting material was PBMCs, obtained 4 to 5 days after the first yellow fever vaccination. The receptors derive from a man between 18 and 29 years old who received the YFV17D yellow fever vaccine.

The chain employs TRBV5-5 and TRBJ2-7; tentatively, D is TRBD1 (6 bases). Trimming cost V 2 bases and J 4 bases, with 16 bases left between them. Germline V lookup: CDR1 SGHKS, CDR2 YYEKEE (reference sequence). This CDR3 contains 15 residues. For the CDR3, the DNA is TGTGCCAGCAGCTTTGGGACAAGCAGACGTTACGAGCAGTACTTC. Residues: CASSFGTSRRYEQYF.

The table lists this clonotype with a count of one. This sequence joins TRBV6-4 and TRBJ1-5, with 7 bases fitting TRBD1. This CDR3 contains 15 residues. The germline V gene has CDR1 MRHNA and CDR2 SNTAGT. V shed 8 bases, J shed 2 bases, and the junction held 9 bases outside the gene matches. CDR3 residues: CASPDRVRCNQPQHF. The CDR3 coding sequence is TGTGCCAGCCCCGACAGGGTTAGATGCAATCAGCCCCAGCATTTT.

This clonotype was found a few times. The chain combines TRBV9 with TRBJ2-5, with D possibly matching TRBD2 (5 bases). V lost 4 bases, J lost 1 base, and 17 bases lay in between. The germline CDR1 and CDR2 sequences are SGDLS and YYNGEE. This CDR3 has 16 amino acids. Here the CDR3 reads CASSPTALGSQETQYF. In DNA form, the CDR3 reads TGTGCCAGCAGCCCCACCGCACTAGGGAGCCAAGAGACCCAGTACTTC.

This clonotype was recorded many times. The DNA of the CDR3 is TGTGCCAGCAGCTTGAGGGGTGCAACTAATGAAAAACTGTTTTTT. Protein: CASSLRGATNEKLFF. The gene calls are TRBV11-2 and TRBJ1-4; perhaps TRBD1 as D (5 bases). V was shortened by 3 bases and J by 0 bases, with 8 bases between the two germline ends. This CDR3 region has 15 residues. From germline, CDR1 is SGHAT and CDR2 FQNNGV.

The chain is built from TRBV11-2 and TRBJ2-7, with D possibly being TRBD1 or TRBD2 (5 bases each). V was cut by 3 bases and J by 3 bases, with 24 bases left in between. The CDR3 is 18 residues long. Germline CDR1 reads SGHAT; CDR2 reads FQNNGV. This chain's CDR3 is CASSLGTGANAHLYEQYF. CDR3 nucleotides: TGTGCCAGCAGCTTGGGGACCGGGGCCAACGCTCATCTCTACGAGCAGTACTTC.

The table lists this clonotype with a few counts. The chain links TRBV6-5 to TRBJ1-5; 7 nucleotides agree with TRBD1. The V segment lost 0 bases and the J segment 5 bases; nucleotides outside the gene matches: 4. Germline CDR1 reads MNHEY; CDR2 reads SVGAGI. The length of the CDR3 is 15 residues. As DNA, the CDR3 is TGTGCCAGCAGTTACTCGAAAGGGGGCGATCAGCCCCAGCATTTT. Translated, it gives CASSYSKGGDQPQHF.

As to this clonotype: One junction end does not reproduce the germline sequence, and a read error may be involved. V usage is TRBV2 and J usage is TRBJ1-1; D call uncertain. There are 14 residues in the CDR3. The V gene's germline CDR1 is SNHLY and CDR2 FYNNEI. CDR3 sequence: CASRIPTGYTEDFF. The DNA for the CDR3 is TGTGCCAGCCGAATACCGACTGGGTACACTGAAGATTTCTTT.

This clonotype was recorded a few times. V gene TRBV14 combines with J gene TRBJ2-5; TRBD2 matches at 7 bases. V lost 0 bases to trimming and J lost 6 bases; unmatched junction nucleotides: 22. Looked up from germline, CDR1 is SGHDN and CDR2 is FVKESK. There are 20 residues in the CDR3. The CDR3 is CASSQDPFVRGMAPMKTQYF. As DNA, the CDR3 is TGTGCCAGCAGCCAAGATCCATTCGTGCGGGGGATGGCGCCAATGAAGACCCAGTACTTC.

CDR3 loop: CASSLARTGNTGELFF. The CDR3 DNA reads TGCGCCAGCAGCTTGGCCAGGACAGGGAACACCGGGGAGCTGTTTTTT. V gene TRBV5-1 combines with J gene TRBJ2-2; 7 bases align to TRBD1. V dropped 0 bases and J dropped 1; count of bases not matched to a gene: 3. The CDR3 extends over 16 amino acids. CDR1 is SGHRS, CDR2 YFSETQ, per germline.

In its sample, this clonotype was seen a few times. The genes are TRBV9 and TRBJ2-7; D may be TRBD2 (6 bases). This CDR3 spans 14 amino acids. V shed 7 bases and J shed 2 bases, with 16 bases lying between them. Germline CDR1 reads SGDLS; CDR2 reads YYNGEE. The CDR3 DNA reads TGTGCCAGCCCCCGGAGGGTGAACCCCTACGAGCAGTACGTC. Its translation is CASPRRVNPYEQYV.

The CDR3 spells CASSQGAGAAFF. CDR3 DNA: TGCGCCAGCAGCCAAGGGGCAGGGGCAGCTTTCTTT. This chain uses TRBV4-3 with TRBJ1-1; D is possibly TRBD1 (6 bases). Germline CDR1 LGHNA, CDR2 YSLEER. V shed 1 base and J shed 10 bases, with 10 bases lying between them. The CDR3 contains 12 residues.

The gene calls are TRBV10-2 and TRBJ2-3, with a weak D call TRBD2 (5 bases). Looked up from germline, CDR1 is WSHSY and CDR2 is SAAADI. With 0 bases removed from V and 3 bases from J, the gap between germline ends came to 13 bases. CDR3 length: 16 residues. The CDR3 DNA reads TGCGCCAGCAGTGAGTCCGTAGCGCAACCTACAGATACGCAGTATTTT. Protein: CASSESVAQPTDTQYF.

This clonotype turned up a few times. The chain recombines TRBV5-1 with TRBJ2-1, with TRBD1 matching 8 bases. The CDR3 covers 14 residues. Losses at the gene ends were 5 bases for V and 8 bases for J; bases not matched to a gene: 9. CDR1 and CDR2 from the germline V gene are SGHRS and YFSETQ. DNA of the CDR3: TGCGCCAGCAGACCAGGACAGGGCGGCGATGAGCAGTTCTTC. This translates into CASRPGQGGDEQFF.

This CDR3 is CASSFLLGQGVYEQYV. DNA for the CDR3: TGTGCCAGCAGTTTCCTCCTAGGTCAGGGGGTCTACGAGCAGTACGTC. The V and J genes are TRBV6-2 or TRBV6-3 and TRBJ2-7, with 7 bases that match TRBD1. Per germline, CDR1 MNHEY and CDR2 SVGEGT. The length of the CDR3 is 16 residues. V lost 4 bases to trimming and J lost 3 bases; unmatched junction nucleotides: 12.